This entry describes one TCR beta chain. Its specificity is not known. This sample was taken from a study of T cell responses to AZD1222 COVID-19 vaccine. Assay: immunoSEQ multiplex PCR; the TCRdb copy retains only in-frame clones and omits some. The sample shows about 130,000 clones, approximately 91% of them seen only once. Pooled samples include second doses given at about 4 or 12 weeks. Findings and caveats of the study: The donors showed a predominance of white British ancestry and of females, with possible underestimation of clonal diversity. Baseline serology detected seropositivity in only a handful of AZD1222 recipients.

Per germline, CDR1 LGHNA and CDR2 YNFKEQ. The CDR3 runs to 16 residues. With 1 base clipped from V and 0 bases from J, the junction kept 5 bases outside the gene matches. The chain carries TRBV4-2 and TRBJ2-7, with TRBD1 matching 8 bases. Material: peripheral blood, obtained 28 days after the second AZD1222 dose. This receptor was identified in an adult who received the AZD1222 COVID-19 vaccine. CDR3 sequence (DNA): TGTGCCAGCAGCCAAGTCCAAGGACAGGGCTCCTACGAGCAGTACTTC. This translates into CASSQVQGQGSYEQYF.